Below, 9 T cell receptor beta chains from the same sample are listed, as sequenced in a study of T cells in narcolepsy listed by TCRdb under 2018. The library was made by the immunoSEQ multiplex PCR assay. TCRdb mirrors the immuneACCESS table, restricted to in-frame sequences. Some clones are absent from its copies; in checked studies, under half trace to an unresolved V gene, and the reason for the others is unknown. This sample is represented by some 20,000 clones; 75% to 90% of them were singletons. 1.5% to 2% of the sample is in the top ten clones. The specimen was memory (CD45RA-) CD4+ T cells from blood. The cell subset or site label for this specimen denotes: memory T cells sorted ex vivo from peripheral blood. Receptors were obtained from a human donor in good health.

The V gene is TRBV12-5, the J gene TRBJ2-5, with TRBD1 matching over 7 bases. The germline gives CDR1 LGHNT, CDR2 FRNRAP. The CDR3 is 12 residues long. With 5 bases clipped from V and 3 bases from J, the junction kept 0 bases outside the gene matches. The CDR3 bases are TGTGCTAGTGGTGGGACAGAAGAGACCCAGTACTTC. Its translation: CASGGTEETQYF.

This chain uses TRBV30 with TRBJ1-2; unclear D gene. Germline-derived CDR1 and CDR2 are GTSNPN and SVGIG (reference sequence). The CDR3 loop spans 14 amino acids. CDR3 loop: CVGSRGTRGYGYTF. As DNA, the CDR3 is TGTGTCGGAAGTCGGGGAACTAGAGGCTATGGCTACACCTTC.

Of note for this clone: Other DNA sequences within the sample encode an identical CDR3. The chain couples TRBV7-2 to TRBJ1-5; tentatively, D is TRBD1 (5 bases). The CDR3 extends over 15 amino acids. Looked up from germline, CDR1 is SGHTA and CDR2 is FQGNSA. V dropped 6 bases and J dropped 0 bases, with 12 bases sitting between them. This CDR3 reads CASSPGASSNQPQHF. The CDR3 DNA is TGTGCCAGCAGTCCCGGGGCCTCTAGCAATCAGCCCCAGCATTTT.

This chain links TRBV14 with TRBJ1-2; TRBD1 aligns across 9 bases. The germline V gene has CDR1 SGHDN and CDR2 FVKESK. The CDR3 has 14 residues. Germline trimming cut 4 bases from V and 6 bases from J; bases unmatched to any gene: 6. CDR3 protein: CASSRGQGRDGYTF. CDR3 DNA sequence: TGTGCCAGCAGCCGGGGACAGGGAAGGGATGGCTACACCTTC.

This clone was detected only once. J is TRBJ1-3 and V is TRBV4-1, with no clear D. CDR3 length equals 14 residues. Germline lookup yields CDR1 MGHRA and CDR2 YSYEKL. V was pared by 6 bases and J by 0 bases, with 9 bases between. The CDR3 protein is CASSYIGSGNTIYF. As DNA, the CDR3 is TGCGCCAGCAGTTACATAGGCTCTGGAAACACCATATATTTT.

This chain uses TRBV29-1 with TRBJ1-5, with D possibly matching TRBD1 (5 bases). Germline CDR1 SQVTM, CDR2 ANQGSEA. Deletions cut 4 bases from V and 3 bases from J, with 10 bases between. The CDR3 has 13 residues. DNA of the CDR3: TGCAGCGTTGTATTAGGGACCAATCAGCCCCAGCATTTT. It specifies CSVVLGTNQPQHF.

The V call is TRBV7-9, the J call TRBJ1-2; unclear D gene. Trimming removed 7 bases at V and 4 bases at J, with 13 bases between. CDR3 size: 13 residues. The germline CDR1 and CDR2 sequences are SEHNR and FQNEAQ (reference sequence). The CDR3 loop is CASNHHETYGYTF. The CDR3 DNA is TGTGCCAGCAACCACCACGAGACCTATGGCTACACCTTC.

V and J are TRBV4-3 and TRBJ2-5, with D possibly matching TRBD2 (5 bases). This CDR3 is 15 amino acids long. The V gene lost 1 base and the J gene lost 0 bases, with 9 bases spanning the gap. Germline V CDR1 and CDR2: LGHNA, YSLEER. The CDR3 region is CASSQGLSDQETQYF. The DNA of the CDR3 is TGCGCCAGCAGCCAAGGTCTTAGCGACCAAGAGACCCAGTACTTC.

This clone was picked up one time. The chain links TRBV9 to TRBJ1-1; 7 positions match TRBD1. Losses at the gene ends were 4 bases for V and 4 bases for J; bases not matched to a gene: 4. The CDR3 spans 13 residues. In germline, CDR1 is SGDLS, CDR2 YYNGEE. The DNA for the CDR3 is TGTGCCAGCAGCTCGAGGGACAGCACTGAAGCTTTCTTT. The encoded protein is CASSSRDSTEAFF.